This record looks at one T cell receptor beta chain sequence and its context. Its specificity is unknown. Sequenced by immunoSEQ multiplex PCR; TCRdb stores in-frame clones only, minus some. The profile shows 55,000 to 60,000 clones, around 85% of them singletons. The data belong to a study of T cell responses to AZD1222 COVID-19 vaccine. The germline V gene encodes CDR1 LNHNV and CDR2 YYDKDF (reference sequence). The CDR3 consists of 15 residues. V dropped 0 bases and J dropped 0 bases, with 8 bases sitting between them. Whole-study findings and limits: Of spike-specific TCRs, nearly half reportedly target regions left unmutated in variants. In a largely white British group with more females than males, clonal diversity was possibly underestimated. Recipients of AZD1222 seropositive at baseline numbered only 6 or 7. Increases in Spike-specific TCR breadth and depth were seen after two AZD1222 doses.

The starting material was peripheral blood, obtained on day 0 of MenACWY control vaccination. This receptor was identified in an adult in good health. This chain uses TRBV15 with TRBJ1-1; D ambiguous. The CDR3 region has the DNA TGTGCCACCAGCAGAGATGTGGGTATGAACACTGAAGCTTTCTTT. Translated: CATSRDVGMNTEAFF.